This entry lists 22 T cell receptor beta chains sequenced from one sample in a study of shared clonotypes between healthy human individuals. Clones were sequenced by immunoSEQ multiplex PCR, and TCRdb holds only the in-frame ones, with some missing. The sample holds about 490,000 clones; around 80% are singletons and the top ten take approximately 12%. The sequencing sample was made of PBMCs. Source of these receptors: a middle-aged woman in good health. Some clones in this sample may be carry-over from other donors' samples.

The chain carries TRBV5-4 and TRBJ2-3; the match to TRBD2 covers 9 bases. The CDR3 runs to 15 residues. V lost 4 bases and J lost 2; bases outside the gene matches: 5. Looked up from germline, CDR1 is SGHNT and CDR2 is YYREEE (reference sequence). CDR3: CASSGSSGNTDTQYF. CDR3 bases: TGTGCCAGCAGCGGATCTAGCGGGAACACAGATACGCAGTATTTT. Using reference TRBV5-4 and TRBJ2-3 for the parts outside the CDR3, the full variable domain is ETGVTQSPTHLIKTRGQQVTLRCSSQSGHNTVSWYQQALGQGPQFIFQYYREEENGRGNFPPRFSGLQFPNYSSELNVNALELDDSALYLCASSGSSGNTDTQYFGPGTRLTVL.

The chain joins TRBV28 to TRBJ2-7; 7 bases match TRBD2. The CDR3 is 14 residues long. The trim removed 5 bases at V and 6 bases at J, leaving 10 bases unmatched. CDR1 is MDHEN and CDR2 is SYDVKM in the germline V gene. CDR3 sequence: CASSEPGLSREQYF. The CDR3 DNA follows: TGTGCCAGCAGTGAACCGGGACTAAGTCGCGAGCAGTACTTC.

The J gene is TRBJ1-2, the V gene TRBV10-3; D call uncertain. Trimming cost V 3 bases and J 0 bases, with 5 bases left between them. Germline CDR1 reads ENHRY; CDR2 reads SYGVKD. The CDR3 is 13 residues long. This CDR3 reads CAISDPTNYGYTF. The CDR3 DNA follows: TGTGCCATCAGTGACCCAACTAACTATGGCTACACCTTC.

The chain uses TRBV7-6 and TRBJ2-1, with TRBD1 matching 8 bases. The CDR3 spans 13 residues. V was clipped by 5 bases and J by 7 bases; unmatched bases: 4. Germline assignment: CDR1 SGHVS and CDR2 FNYEAQ. The CDR3 loop is CASSPGGWNEQFF. In DNA, the CDR3 is TGTGCCAGCAGCCCAGGGGGCTGGAATGAGCAGTTCTTC.

Ten or more counts support this clone. The chain uses TRBV14 and TRBJ2-5; a possible D gene is TRBD2 (6 bases). Germline V gene sequence: CDR1 SGHDN, CDR2 FVKESK. The CDR3 has 16 amino acids. Between the trimmed V and J ends, which lost 1 base and 0 bases, there was a span of 12 bases. The CDR3 loop is CASSQVGGLYQETQYF. In nucleotides, the CDR3 is TGTGCCAGCAGCCAAGTGGGGGGATTGTACCAAGAGACCCAGTACTTC.

This clone has more than one count but fewer than ten. The chain uses TRBV7-3 and TRBJ2-6; D not resolved. V was clipped by 6 bases and J by 0 bases, with 9 bases between them. CDR1 SGHTA and CDR2 FQGTGA come from the germline V gene. This CDR3 is built from 15 residues. This CDR3 is CASSYVSSGANVLTF. The CDR3 DNA follows: TGTGCCAGCAGTTATGTTTCCTCTGGGGCCAACGTCCTGACTTTC.

V gene TRBV9 combines with J gene TRBJ2-5; 9 nucleotides align to TRBD2. Germline assignment: CDR1 SGDLS and CDR2 YYNGEE. This CDR3 spans 16 amino acids. The V gene end was trimmed by 0 bases and the J gene end by 0 bases; junction bases not matched to a gene: 3. The CDR3 sequence is CASSVAASGNQETQYF. The CDR3 DNA follows: TGTGCCAGCAGCGTAGCGGCTAGCGGGAACCAAGAGACCCAGTACTTC.

The genes are TRBV7-9 and TRBJ2-3; 8 bases line up with TRBD2. Unmatched junction bases numbered 14, after V lost 5 bases and J lost 10 bases. CDR3 length: 15 residues. Germline assignment: CDR1 SEHNR and CDR2 FQNEAQ (reference sequence). CDR3 sequence (DNA): TGTGCCAGCAGCCCCTCTGGGCTAGCGGGCGACTCGCAGTATTTT. Its protein product is CASSPSGLAGDSQYF.

The rearrangement joins TRBV27 to TRBJ2-7; 11 positions match TRBD2. CDR3 length: 16 residues. Losses at the gene ends were 2 bases for V and 0 bases for J; bases not matched to a gene: 3. CDR1 is MNHEY, CDR2 SMNVEV, per germline (reference sequence). The CDR3 loop is CASSLLAGGLSYEQYF. CDR3 bases: TGTGCCAGCAGTTTACTAGCGGGAGGCCTCTCCTACGAGCAGTACTTC.

Details on this clone: The same CDR3 can be traced to other DNA sequences in this sample. V is TRBV18 and J is TRBJ1-5; a possible D gene is TRBD1 (5 bases). The V end was cut by 0 bases, the J end by 3 bases, with 9 bases between. This CDR3 region has 15 residues. Germline V gene data show CDR1 as KGHSH and CDR2 as LQKENI. CDR3 region: CASSPPSGDNQPQHF. The CDR3 DNA sequence: TGTGCCAGCTCACCACCTTCGGGGGACAATCAGCCCCAGCATTTT.

The J gene is TRBJ2-3, the V gene TRBV7-3; weak D call: TRBD2 (6 bases). The CDR3 is 13 amino acids. Germline V lookup: CDR1 SGHTA, CDR2 FQGTGA. With 4 bases removed from V and 5 bases from J, the gap between germline ends came to 10 bases. The CDR3 is CASSWTIGDTQYF. The DNA of the CDR3 is TGTGCCAGCAGCTGGACTATCGGAGATACGCAGTATTTT.

This clone has a count of ten or more. Other DNA sequences in this specimen translate into the identical CDR3. V and J are TRBV29-1 and TRBJ1-1; D possibly corresponds to TRBD1 (5 bases). The CDR3 is made up of 11 amino acids. Germline assignment: CDR1 SQVTM and CDR2 ANQGSEA. V was trimmed by 6 bases and J by 11 bases, leaving 16 bases between them. CDR3 protein: CSVDRGGTAFF. DNA for the CDR3: TGCAGCGTGGACCGGGGGGGAACGGCTTTCTTT.

The chain uses TRBV23-1 and TRBJ1-5; no clear D gene. TRBV23-1 is flagged as an ORF with uncertain function. This CDR3 is 13 amino acids long. Trimming took 0 bases from V and 7 from J, leaving 7 bases between them. The DNA for the CDR3 is TGCGCCAGCAGTCAATCGGTAGGGCAGCCCCAGCATTTT. It translates to CASSQSVGQPQHF.

The CDR3 DNA sequence: TGTGCCAGCAGCTTAGAGGCTAGCTCCTACAATGAGCAGTTCTTC. Amino acids: CASSLEASSYNEQFF. The chain recombines TRBV11-2 with TRBJ2-1; D remains unclear. V shed 0 bases and J shed 0 bases, with 6 bases lying between them. Per germline, CDR1 SGHAT and CDR2 FQNNGV. CDR3 length: 15 amino acids. The variable domain in full, with the rest retrieved from reference TRBV11-2 and TRBJ2-1, is EAGVAQSPRYKIIEKRQSVAFWCNPISGHATLYWYQQILGQGPKLLIQFQNNGVVDDSQLPKDRFSAERLKGVDSTLKIQPAKLEDSAVYLCASSLEASSYNEQFFGPGTRLTVL.

The chain couples TRBV28 to TRBJ1-2; maybe TRBD1 (5 bases). The CDR3 runs 14 residues. V gave up 4 bases and J gave up 4 bases, with 13 bases separating them. Germline CDR1 reads MDHEN; CDR2 reads SYDVKM. In DNA form, the CDR3 reads TGTGCCAGCAGTTCCCAGGGTCCCGCCTATGGCTACACCTTC. This encodes CASSSQGPAYGYTF.

This clone appeared a single time. This chain links TRBV30 with TRBJ2-1, with TRBD2 as a possible D gene (5 bases). The CDR3 loop spans 12 amino acids. Germline lookup yields CDR1 GTSNPN and CDR2 SVGIG (reference sequence). Trimming left V 1 base short and J 4 bases short, with 5 bases between. In DNA form, the CDR3 reads TGTGCCTGGAGTGCGGGGTACAATGAGCAGTTCTTC. Translating gives CAWSAGYNEQFF.

The rearrangement uses TRBV28 and TRBJ1-5, with TRBD1 matching over 8 bases. Germline CDR1 is MDHEN and CDR2 is SYDVKM. This CDR3 is 16 amino acids long. Losses at the gene ends were 7 bases for V and 9 bases for J; bases not matched to a gene: 17. CDR3 nucleotide sequence: TGTGCCAGCAACCAGGCAGGGACAGGCTCGAGTTGGCCCCAGCATTTT. Translation: CASNQAGTGSSWPQHF.

In this sample, this clone turned up a few times. Different DNA sequences within this sample yield the same CDR3. The V and J genes are TRBV25-1 and TRBJ2-7; D uncertain. CDR3 length: 12 residues. Germline CDR1 reads MGHDK; CDR2 reads SYGVNS. Trimming cost V 10 bases and J 4 bases, with 14 bases left between them. CDR3 sequence (DNA): TGTGCCACCCGTTCTCCTCTGTACGAGCAGTACTTC. This translates into CATRSPLYEQYF.

The V gene is TRBV4-1, the J gene TRBJ2-1; D is uncertain. The CDR3 spans 12 residues. Germline CDR1 is MGHRA and CDR2 is YSYEKL. V gave up 4 bases and J gave up 9 bases, with 10 bases separating them. The CDR3 nucleotides read TGCGCCAGCAGCCTGGGGTTCGGTGAGCAGTTCTTC. It encodes CASSLGFGEQFF.

The chain carries TRBV9 and TRBJ2-7; 7 nucleotides agree with TRBD2. Germline CDR1 is SGDLS and CDR2 is YYNGEE. The trim removed 3 bases at V and 6 bases at J, leaving 12 bases unmatched. CDR3 length: 15 residues. CDR3 amino acids: CASSATGSAGVEQYF. CDR3 coding DNA: TGTGCCAGCAGCGCAACAGGTTCTGCGGGAGTCGAGCAGTACTTC.

The gene calls are TRBV2 and TRBJ1-2, with D possibly being TRBD1 (5 bases). Deletions cut 7 bases from V and 8 bases from J, with 26 bases between. The germline gives CDR1 SNHLY, CDR2 FYNNEI. This CDR3 has 16 amino acids. The CDR3 loop is CASNPNPGTALAGYTF. DNA of the CDR3: TGTGCCAGCAATCCTAACCCGGGGACGGCCCTTGCGGGCTACACCTTC.

This chain uses TRBV7-6 with TRBJ2-3; no clear D. CDR1 is SGHVS, CDR2 FNYEAQ, per germline. This CDR3 contains 13 residues. Trimming shortened V by 0 bases and J by 4 bases, and 5 bases separated the two germline ends. CDR3 in amino acids: CASSLASSDTQYF. CDR3 bases: TGTGCCAGCAGCTTAGCGTCCTCAGATACGCAGTATTTT. Looking up the rest from reference TRBV7-6 and TRBJ2-3 gives the full variable domain: GAGVSQSPRYKVTKRGQDVALRCDPISGHVSLYWYRQALGQGPEFLTYFNYEAQQDKSGLPNDRFSAERPEGSISTLTIQRTEQRDSAMYRCASSLASSDTQYFGPGTRLTVL.